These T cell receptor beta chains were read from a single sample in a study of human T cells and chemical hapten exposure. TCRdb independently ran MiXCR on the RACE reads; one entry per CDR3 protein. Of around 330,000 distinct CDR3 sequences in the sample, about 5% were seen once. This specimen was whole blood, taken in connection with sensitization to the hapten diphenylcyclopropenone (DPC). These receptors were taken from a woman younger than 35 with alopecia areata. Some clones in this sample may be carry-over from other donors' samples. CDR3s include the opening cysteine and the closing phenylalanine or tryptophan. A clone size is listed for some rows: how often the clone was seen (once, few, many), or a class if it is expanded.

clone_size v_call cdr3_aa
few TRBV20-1 CSAGPRTSLLADTQYF
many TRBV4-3 CASSQGGALSTDTQYF
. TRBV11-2 CASSSRDGSGGESGANVLTF
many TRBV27 CASSYTHKGSGANVLTF
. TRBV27 CASSLSQGHANTGELFF
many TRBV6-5 CASSYSRDSVGETQYF
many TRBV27 CASPPSRGQQTFTDTQYF
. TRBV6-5 CASSRQAPGQGTDTQYF
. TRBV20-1 CSANPSIGGAYYGYTF
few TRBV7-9 CASTLGPTANTGELFF
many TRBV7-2 CASTGGTSYEQYF
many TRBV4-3 CASSQGKNTEAFF
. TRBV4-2 CASSQDPGSLEPQHF
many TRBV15 CATSGRPLGGEETQYF
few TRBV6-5 CASSYARGYEQYF
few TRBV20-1 CSANKVNRDNQPQHF
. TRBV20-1 CSARAGGQGYGNTIYF
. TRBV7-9 CASSPLREGKNIQYF
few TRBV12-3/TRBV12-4 CASSPGQAPILFF
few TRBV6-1 CASSERGTGGRTEAFF
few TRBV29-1 CSVEKTGPYEQYF
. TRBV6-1 CASSESAGGMETQYF
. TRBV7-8 CASSLTDSGANVLTF
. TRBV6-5 CASGGARYNEQFF
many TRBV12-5 CASGSIHTPPGPPPDRAGELFF
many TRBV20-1 CSAHPQGHYEQYF
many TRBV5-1 CASSLEGVTEAFF
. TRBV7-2 CASSLVDSPHGYTF
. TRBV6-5 CASSYQGHPRMNTEAFF
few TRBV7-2 CASSLGLAYYNEQFF
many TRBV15 CATSSITGRYNQPQHF
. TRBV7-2 CASSLMGQGFGQPQHF
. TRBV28 CASFRMRGQGFDQPQHF
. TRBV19 CASSQWVGSQAYNEQFF
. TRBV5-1 CASTKDSTGNTIYF
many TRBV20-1 CSALTTGSGANVLTF